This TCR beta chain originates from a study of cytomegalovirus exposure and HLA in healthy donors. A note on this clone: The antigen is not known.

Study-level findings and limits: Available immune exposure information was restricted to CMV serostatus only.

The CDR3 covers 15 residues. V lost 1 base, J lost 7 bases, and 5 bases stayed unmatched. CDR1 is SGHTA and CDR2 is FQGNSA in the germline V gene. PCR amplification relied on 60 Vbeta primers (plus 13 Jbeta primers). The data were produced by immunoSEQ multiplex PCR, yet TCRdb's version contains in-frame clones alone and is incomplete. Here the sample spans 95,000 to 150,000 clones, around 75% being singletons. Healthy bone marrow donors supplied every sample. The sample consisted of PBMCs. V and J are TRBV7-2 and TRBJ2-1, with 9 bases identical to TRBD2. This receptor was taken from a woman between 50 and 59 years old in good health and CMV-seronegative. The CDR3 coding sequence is TGTGCCAGCAGCTTAGTAGCGGGGGTTGAAAATGAGCAGTTCTTC. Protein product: CASSLVAGVENEQFF.